The entry below describes one T cell receptor beta chain. This entry comes from a study of CD8+CD57+ T cells in acquired aplastic anemia. As for the study in general: Sorted CD4+ and CD8+ cells gave an average of roughly 3.5 ug of DNA.

The CDR3 is 13 residues long. The germline CDR1 and CDR2 sequences are DFQATT and SNEGSKA (reference sequence). V lost 6 bases and J lost 1, with 12 bases in between. Investigators profiled TCR beta VDJ and CDR3 from genomic DNA template. Each CDR3 protein is one row after TCRdb ran MiXCR on the reads. The sample lists some 200,000 distinct CDR3 sequences; roughly 50% were seen once. Sequencing involved patients with CD8+CD57+ cell expansion previously shown by flow cytometry. This clonotype originated in a human donor with aplastic anemia. The specimen sequenced was sorted CD4+, CD8+, or CD8+CD57+ T cells (not recorded which) from PBMCs. The rearrangement joins TRBV20-1 to TRBJ2-5; D is undetermined. The CDR3 DNA sequence: TGCAGTGCCCAAAAGGTCGTCCAAGAGACCCAGTACTTC. Amino acids: CSAQKVVQETQYF.